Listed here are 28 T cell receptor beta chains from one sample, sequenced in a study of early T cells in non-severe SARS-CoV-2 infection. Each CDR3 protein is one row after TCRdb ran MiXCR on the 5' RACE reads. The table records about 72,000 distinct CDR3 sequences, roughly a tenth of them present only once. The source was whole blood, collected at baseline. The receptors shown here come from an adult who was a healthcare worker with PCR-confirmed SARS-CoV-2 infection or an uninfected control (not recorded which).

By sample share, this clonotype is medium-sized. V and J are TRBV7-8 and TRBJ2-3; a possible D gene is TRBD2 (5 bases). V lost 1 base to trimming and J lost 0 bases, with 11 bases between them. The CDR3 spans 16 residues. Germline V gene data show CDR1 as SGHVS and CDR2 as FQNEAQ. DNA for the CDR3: TGTGCCAGCAGCTTAGTTGCGGGCTCTAGCACAGATACGCAGTATTTT. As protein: CASSLVAGSSTDTQYF. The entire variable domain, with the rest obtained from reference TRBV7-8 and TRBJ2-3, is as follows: GAGVSQSPRYKVAKRGQDVALRCDPISGHVSLFWYQQALGQGPEFLTYFQNEAQLDKSGLPSDRFFAERPEGSVSTLKIQRTQQEDSAVYLCASSLVAGSSTDTQYFGPGTRLTVL.

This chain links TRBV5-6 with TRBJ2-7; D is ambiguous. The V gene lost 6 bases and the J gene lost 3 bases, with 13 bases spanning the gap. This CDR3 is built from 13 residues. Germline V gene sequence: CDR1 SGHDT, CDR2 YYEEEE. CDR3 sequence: CASNTSPHYEQYF. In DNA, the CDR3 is TGTGCCAGCAACACAAGCCCCCACTACGAGCAGTACTTC.

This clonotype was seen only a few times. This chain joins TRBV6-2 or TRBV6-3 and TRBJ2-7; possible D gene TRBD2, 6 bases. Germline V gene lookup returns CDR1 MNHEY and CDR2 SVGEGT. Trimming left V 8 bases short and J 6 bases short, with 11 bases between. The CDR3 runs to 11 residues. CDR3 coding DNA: TGTGCCAGCGGACTATCTTCCGAGCAGTACTTC. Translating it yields CASGLSSEQYF.

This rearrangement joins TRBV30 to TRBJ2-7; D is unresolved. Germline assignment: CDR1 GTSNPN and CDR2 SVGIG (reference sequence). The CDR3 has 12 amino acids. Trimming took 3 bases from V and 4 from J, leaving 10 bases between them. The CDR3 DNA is TGTGCCTGGAGCGAACGGGCTTACGAGCAGTACTTC. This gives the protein CAWSERAYEQYF.

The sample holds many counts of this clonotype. CDR3 loop: CSAPRLAGTADTQYF. For the CDR3, the DNA is TGCAGTGCCCCTCGACTAGCGGGGACTGCGGATACGCAGTATTTT. The rearrangement links TRBV20-1 to TRBJ2-3; 11 bases map to TRBD2. The CDR3 contains 15 residues. Germline V gene data show CDR1 as DFQATT and CDR2 as SNEGSKA (reference sequence). J was trimmed by 6 bases and V by 6 bases; bases with no gene match: 11.

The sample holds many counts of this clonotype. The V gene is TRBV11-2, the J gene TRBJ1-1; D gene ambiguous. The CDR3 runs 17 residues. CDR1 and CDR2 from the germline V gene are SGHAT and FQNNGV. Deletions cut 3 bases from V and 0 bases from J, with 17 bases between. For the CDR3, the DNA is TGTGCCAGCAGCTTGCGGATAATTACCGACATGAACACTGAAGCTTTCTTT. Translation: CASSLRIITDMNTEAFF.

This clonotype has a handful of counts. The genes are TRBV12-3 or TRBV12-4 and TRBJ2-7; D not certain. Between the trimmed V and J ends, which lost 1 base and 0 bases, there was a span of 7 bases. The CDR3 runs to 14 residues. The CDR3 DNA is TGTGCCAGCAGTTTAGGCTACAGCTCCTACGAGCAGTACTTC. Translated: CASSLGYSSYEQYF.

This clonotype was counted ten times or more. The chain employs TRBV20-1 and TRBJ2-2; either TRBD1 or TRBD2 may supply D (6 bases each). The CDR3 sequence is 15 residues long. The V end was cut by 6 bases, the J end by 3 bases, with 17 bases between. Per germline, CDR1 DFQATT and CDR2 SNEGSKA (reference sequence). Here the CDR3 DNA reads TGCAGTGCCCGAAATCCGGGGGCGTACACCGGGGAGCTGTTTTTT. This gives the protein CSARNPGAYTGELFF.

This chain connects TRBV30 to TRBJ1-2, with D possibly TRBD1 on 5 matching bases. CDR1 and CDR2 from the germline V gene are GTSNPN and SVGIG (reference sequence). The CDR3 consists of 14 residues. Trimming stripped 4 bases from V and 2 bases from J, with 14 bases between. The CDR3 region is CAWTQGPTNYGYTF. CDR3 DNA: TGTGCCTGGACCCAGGGACCGACGAACTATGGCTACACCTTC.

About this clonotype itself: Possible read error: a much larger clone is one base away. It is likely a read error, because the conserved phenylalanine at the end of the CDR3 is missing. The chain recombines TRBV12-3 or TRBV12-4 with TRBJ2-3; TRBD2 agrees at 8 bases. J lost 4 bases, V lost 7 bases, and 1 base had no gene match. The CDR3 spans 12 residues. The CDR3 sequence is CASMRGADTQYY. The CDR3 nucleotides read TGTGCCAGCATGCGGGGGGCAGATACGCAGTATTAT.

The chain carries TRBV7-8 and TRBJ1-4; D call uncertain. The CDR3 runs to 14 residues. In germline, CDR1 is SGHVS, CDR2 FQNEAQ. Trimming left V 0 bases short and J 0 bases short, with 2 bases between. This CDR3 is CASSLASTNEKLFF. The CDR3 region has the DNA TGTGCCAGCAGCTTAGCTTCAACTAATGAAAAACTGTTTTTT. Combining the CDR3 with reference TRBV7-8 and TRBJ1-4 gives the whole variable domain GAGVSQSPRYKVAKRGQDVALRCDPISGHVSLFWYQQALGQGPEFLTYFQNEAQLDKSGLPSDRFFAERPEGSVSTLKIQRTQQEDSAVYLCASSLASTNEKLFFGSGTQLSVL.

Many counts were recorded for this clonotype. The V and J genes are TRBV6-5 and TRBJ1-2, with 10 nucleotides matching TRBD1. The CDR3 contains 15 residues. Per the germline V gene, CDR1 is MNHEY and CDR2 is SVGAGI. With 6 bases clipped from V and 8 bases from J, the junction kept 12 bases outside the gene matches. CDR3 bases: TGTGCCAGCAGACAGATCCCGGGACAGGGGTACGGCTACACCTTC. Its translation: CASRQIPGQGYGYTF.

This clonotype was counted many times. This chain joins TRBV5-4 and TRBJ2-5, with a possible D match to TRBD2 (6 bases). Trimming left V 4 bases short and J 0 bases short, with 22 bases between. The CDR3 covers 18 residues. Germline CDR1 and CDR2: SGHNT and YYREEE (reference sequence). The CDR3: CASSRSRSLRGNQETQYF. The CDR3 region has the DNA TGTGCCAGCAGCCGGAGTCGATCCCTCCGGGGGAACCAAGAGACCCAGTACTTC. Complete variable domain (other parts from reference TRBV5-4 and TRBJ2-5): ETGVTQSPTHLIKTRGQQVTLRCSSQSGHNTVSWYQQALGQGPQFIFQYYREEENGRGNFPPRFSGLQFPNYSSELNVNALELDDSALYLCASSRSRSLRGNQETQYFGPGTRLLVL.

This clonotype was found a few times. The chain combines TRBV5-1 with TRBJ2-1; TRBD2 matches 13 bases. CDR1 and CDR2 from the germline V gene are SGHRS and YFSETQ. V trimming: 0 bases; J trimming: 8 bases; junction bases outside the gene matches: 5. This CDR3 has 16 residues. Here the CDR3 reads CASSLEGLAGVDEQFF. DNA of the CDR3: TGCGCCAGCAGCTTGGAAGGACTAGCGGGGGTTGATGAGCAGTTCTTC.

CDR3 nucleotides: TGTGCCAGCAGTCCCGAACCACTAGCGGGTTACTTC. It is translated as CASSPEPLAGYF. The chain recombines TRBV2 with TRBJ2-7; 9 bases agree with TRBD2. Germline CDR1 reads SNHLY; CDR2 reads FYNNEI. With V trimmed by 5 bases and J by 13 bases, 9 bases remained unmatched. The CDR3 runs 12 residues. The whole variable domain, remainder taken from reference TRBV2 and TRBJ2-7, is EPEVTQTPSHQVTQMGQEVILRCVPISNHLYFYWYRQILGQKVEFLVSFYNNEISEKSEIFDDQFSVERPDGSNFTLKIRSTKLEDSAMYFCASSPEPLAGYFGPGTRLTVT.

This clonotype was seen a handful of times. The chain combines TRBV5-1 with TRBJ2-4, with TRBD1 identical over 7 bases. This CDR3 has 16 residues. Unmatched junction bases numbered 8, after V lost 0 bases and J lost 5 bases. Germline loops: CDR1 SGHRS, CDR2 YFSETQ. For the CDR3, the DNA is TGCGCCAGCAGCTTGGTTGTGACAGGGATCGAAAACATTCAGTACTTC. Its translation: CASSLVVTGIENIQYF.

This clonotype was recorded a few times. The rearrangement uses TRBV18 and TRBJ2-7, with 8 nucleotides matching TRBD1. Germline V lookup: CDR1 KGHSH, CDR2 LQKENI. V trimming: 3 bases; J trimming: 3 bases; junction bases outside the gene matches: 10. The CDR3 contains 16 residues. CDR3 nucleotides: TGTGCCAGCTCACCCGGGTCGGACAGGGTGGACTACGAGCAGTACTTC. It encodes CASSPGSDRVDYEQYF.

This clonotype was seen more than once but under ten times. The chain's CDR3 is CAWSVNPPGNTYNEQFF. DNA of the CDR3: TGTGCCTGGAGTGTAAATCCCCCCGGAAACACGTACAATGAGCAGTTCTTC. V is TRBV30 and J is TRBJ2-1; D is uncertain. V was trimmed by 0 bases and J by 4 bases, leaving 19 bases between them. CDR3 size: 17 residues. The germline V gene has CDR1 GTSNPN and CDR2 SVGIG (reference sequence).

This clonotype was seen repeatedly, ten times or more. The CDR3 here is CASSLDYPSDEQYF. The CDR3 nucleotides read TGTGCCAGCAGCTTAGACTACCCGTCCGACGAGCAGTACTTC. V is TRBV7-3 and J is TRBJ2-7; TRBD2 is a possible D gene (5 bases). Germline loops: CDR1 SGHTA, CDR2 FQGTGA. CDR3 length equals 14 residues. Deletions cut 2 bases from V and 5 bases from J, with 13 bases between.

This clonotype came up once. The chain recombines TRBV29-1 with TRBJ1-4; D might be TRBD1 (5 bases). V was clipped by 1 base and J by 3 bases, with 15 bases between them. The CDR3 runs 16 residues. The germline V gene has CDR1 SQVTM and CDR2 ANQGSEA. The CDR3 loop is CSVEVGEWSANEKLFF. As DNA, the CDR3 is TGCAGCGTTGAAGTAGGGGAATGGAGTGCTAATGAAAAACTGTTTTTT.

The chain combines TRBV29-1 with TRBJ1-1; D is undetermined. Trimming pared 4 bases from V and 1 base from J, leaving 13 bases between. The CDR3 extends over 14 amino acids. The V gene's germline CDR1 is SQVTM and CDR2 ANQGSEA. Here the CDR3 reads CSVGLSAANTEAFF. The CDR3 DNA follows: TGCAGCGTTGGTCTCTCTGCGGCGAACACTGAAGCTTTCTTT.

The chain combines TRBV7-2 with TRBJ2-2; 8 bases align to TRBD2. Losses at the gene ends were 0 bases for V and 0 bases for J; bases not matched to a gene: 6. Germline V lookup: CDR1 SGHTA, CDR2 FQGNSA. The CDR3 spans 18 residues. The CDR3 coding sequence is TGTGCCAGCAGCTTAGCGCCGCCGGGGGGGCCGAACACCGGGGAGCTGTTTTTT. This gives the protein CASSLAPPGGPNTGELFF.

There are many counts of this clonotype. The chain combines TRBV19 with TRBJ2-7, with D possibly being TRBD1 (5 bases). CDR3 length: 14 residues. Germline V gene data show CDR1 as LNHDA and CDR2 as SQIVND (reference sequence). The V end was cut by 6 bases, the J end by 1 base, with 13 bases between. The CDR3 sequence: CASRNPTASYEQYF. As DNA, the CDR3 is TGTGCCAGTAGGAACCCGACAGCATCCTACGAGCAGTACTTC. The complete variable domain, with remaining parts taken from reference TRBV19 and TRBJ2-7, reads DGGITQSPKYLFRKEGQNVTLSCEQNLNHDAMYWYRQDPGQGLRLIYYSQIVNDFQKGDIAEGYSVSREKKESFPLTVTSAQKNPTAFYLCASRNPTASYEQYFGPGTRLTVT.

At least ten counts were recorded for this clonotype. The CDR3 loop is CASGGGDRDLYGYTF. The CDR3 coding sequence is TGTGCTAGTGGTGGAGGGGACAGGGATTTGTATGGCTACACCTTC. The rearrangement links TRBV12-5 to TRBJ1-2; 9 bases fit TRBD1. This CDR3 has 15 amino acids. Germline V gives CDR1 LGHNT, CDR2 FRNRAP. With V trimmed by 5 bases and J by 5 bases, 9 bases remained unmatched.

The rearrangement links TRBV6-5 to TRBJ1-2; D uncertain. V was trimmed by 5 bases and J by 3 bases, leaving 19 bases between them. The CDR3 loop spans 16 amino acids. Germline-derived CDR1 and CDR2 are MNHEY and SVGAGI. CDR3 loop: CASSPPGPSAYYGYTF. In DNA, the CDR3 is TGTGCCAGCAGTCCCCCGGGCCCTTCGGCGTACTATGGCTACACCTTC.

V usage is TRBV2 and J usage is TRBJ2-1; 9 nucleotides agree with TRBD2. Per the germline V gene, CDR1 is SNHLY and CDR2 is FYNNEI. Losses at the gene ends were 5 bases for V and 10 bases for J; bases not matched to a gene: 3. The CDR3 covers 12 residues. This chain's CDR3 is CASSFSGGEQFF. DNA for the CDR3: TGTGCCAGCAGTTTTAGCGGGGGCGAGCAGTTCTTC.

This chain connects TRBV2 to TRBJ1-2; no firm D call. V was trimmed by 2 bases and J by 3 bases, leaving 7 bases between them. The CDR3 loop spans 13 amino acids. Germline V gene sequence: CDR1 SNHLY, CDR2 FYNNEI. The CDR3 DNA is TGTGCCAGCAGTGAAAGCGGATACTATGGCTACACCTTC. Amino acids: CASSESGYYGYTF.

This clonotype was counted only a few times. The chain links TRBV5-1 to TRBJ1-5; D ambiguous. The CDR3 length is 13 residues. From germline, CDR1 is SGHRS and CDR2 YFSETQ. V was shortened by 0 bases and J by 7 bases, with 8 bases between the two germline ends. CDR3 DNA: TGCGCCAGCAGCTTGGAACCACTACAGCCCCAGCATTTT. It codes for CASSLEPLQPQHF.